Following are 18 T cell receptor beta chains from one sample sequenced in a study of regulatory T cells in long-lasting Graves disease. Specified time point: newly diagnosed GD, antithyroid drugs for less than 3 months. The TCR library was made from RNA extracted from PBMCs. Libraries of TCR beta came from iRepertoire HTBI primers plus Arm-PCR of CDR3 regions. TCRdb passed the multiplex PCR reads through MiXCR, listing each CDR3 protein once. This sample has some 340,000 distinct CDR3 sequences, with approximately 12% found just once. The sample was also linked to a second study, of T cells in Graves' hyperthyroidism and ophthalmopathy.

The material sequenced was peripheral blood mononuclear cells (PBMCs), taken at new diagnosis, from a patient treated with antithyroid drugs. These receptors all come from a woman between 18 and 29 years old with Graves disease.

This clonotype was seen ten or more times. The chain links TRBV6-1 to TRBJ1-5; possible D gene TRBD1, 5 bases. The V gene lost 8 bases and the J gene lost 5 bases, with 22 bases spanning the gap. Germline V gives CDR1 MNHNS, CDR2 SASEGT. This CDR3 comprises 16 residues. DNA for the CDR3: TGTGCCAGCGGGACCACTTTAAGACGGACTGATCAGCCCCAGCATTTT. It specifies CASGTTLRRTDQPQHF.

The gene calls are TRBV27 and TRBJ2-7; no firm D call. The CDR3 totals 16 residues. Trimming pared 6 bases from V and 0 bases from J, leaving 18 bases between. The V gene's germline CDR1 is MNHEY and CDR2 SMNVEV (reference sequence). CDR3 sequence reads: CASSPWWSDSSYEQYF. The CDR3 nucleotides are TGTGCCAGCAGCCCCTGGTGGAGCGATAGCTCCTACGAGCAGTACTTC.

This clonotype was recorded at least ten times. This chain connects TRBV30 to TRBJ2-1; 10 bases are shared with TRBD1. Unmatched junction bases numbered 7, after V lost 8 bases and J lost 6 bases. CDR3 length: 13 residues. From germline, CDR1 is GTSNPN and CDR2 SVGIG (reference sequence). The CDR3 DNA reads TGTGCCCGACAGGGGGCGTATGGCAATGAGCAGTTCTTC. Amino acid sequence: CARQGAYGNEQFF. Full variable domain (rest looked up from reference TRBV30 and TRBJ2-1): SQTIHQWPATLVQPVGSPLSLECTVEGTSNPNLYWYRQAAGRGLQLLFYSVGIGQISSEVPQNLSASRPQDRQFILSSKKLLLSDSGFYLCARQGAYGNEQFFGPGTRLTVL.

This clonotype appeared many times. The V gene is TRBV6-1, the J gene TRBJ2-3, with D possibly TRBD2 on 5 matching bases. The V gene's germline CDR1 is MNHNS and CDR2 SASEGT. This CDR3 has 12 amino acids. V lost 11 bases to trimming and J lost 0 bases, with 9 bases between them. CDR3 in DNA: TGTGCCGCTCGGGGTAGCACAGATACGCAGTATTTT. Its translation is CAARGSTDTQYF.

This clonotype was seen a handful of times. The chain joins TRBV6-2 or TRBV6-3 to TRBJ2-1; possible D gene TRBD2, 6 bases. Germline lookup yields CDR1 MNHEY and CDR2 SVGEGT. Trimming cost V 6 bases and J 0 bases, with 12 bases left between them. CDR3 size: 15 residues. Here the CDR3 DNA reads TGTGCCAGCAGCGGGACTGTAAGCTCCTACAATGAGCAGTTCTTC. Translated, it gives CASSGTVSSYNEQFF.

J is TRBJ1-5 and V is TRBV6-1; weak D call: TRBD1 (6 bases). Germline V gives CDR1 MNHNS, CDR2 SASEGT. This CDR3 region has 13 residues. V lost 5 bases and J lost 3, with 8 bases in between. The CDR3 sequence: CASSRGFNQPQHF. DNA of the CDR3: TGTGCCAGCAGTAGGGGGTTCAATCAGCCCCAGCATTTT.

This chain uses TRBV7-3 with TRBJ2-2; unclear D gene. CDR3 length equals 15 residues. V was shortened by 1 base and J by 3 bases, with 9 bases between the two germline ends. Germline values: CDR1 SGHTA, CDR2 FQGTGA. The CDR3: CASSLRNGDTGELFF. The CDR3 DNA reads TGTGCCAGCAGCTTAAGGAACGGAGACACCGGGGAGCTGTTTTTT.

This clonotype has a handful of counts. The chain employs TRBV7-9 and TRBJ1-1; 7 bases align to TRBD1. This CDR3 comprises 12 residues. Germline CDR1 SEHNR, CDR2 FQNEAQ (reference sequence). V dropped 4 bases and J dropped 8; count of bases not matched to a gene: 4. The CDR3: CASSSNRGEAFF. In nucleotides, the CDR3 is TGTGCCAGCAGCTCCAACAGGGGAGAAGCTTTCTTT.

This clonotype came up many times. The chain is built from TRBV6-1 and TRBJ1-1, with 7 positions matching TRBD1. The germline V gene encodes CDR1 MNHNS and CDR2 SASEGT. V shed 6 bases and J 4 bases; nucleotides not matched to a gene: 5. The CDR3 length is 13 residues. CDR3 nucleotide sequence: TGTGCCAGCAGAAGCAGGGACAGCACTGAAGCTTTCTTT. Translating it yields CASRSRDSTEAFF.

This clonotype showed up just a few times. The chain recombines TRBV7-2 with TRBJ2-5, with no clear D. The CDR3 is made up of 13 amino acids. Trimming cost V 4 bases and J 2 bases, with 8 bases left between them. CDR1 SGHTA and CDR2 FQGNSA come from the germline V gene. This CDR3 reads CASSYLLQETQYF. The CDR3 nucleotides are TGTGCCAGCAGCTACCTGTTACAAGAGACCCAGTACTTC.

Ten or more counts support this clonotype. The chain recombines TRBV2 with TRBJ1-5; TRBD1 might be the D (5 bases). This CDR3 comprises 14 residues. Germline CDR1 is SNHLY and CDR2 is FYNNEI. Trimming shortened V by 7 bases and J by 6 bases, and 16 bases separated the two germline ends. This chain's CDR3 is CASKPIDSFQPQHF. The CDR3 nucleotides are TGTGCCAGCAAACCGATCGACAGTTTTCAGCCCCAGCATTTT.

This clonotype was recorded many times. The V gene is TRBV27, the J gene TRBJ2-3; a weak D match, TRBD1 (6 bases). V was clipped by 2 bases and J by 3 bases, with 18 bases between them. The germline V gene encodes CDR1 MNHEY and CDR2 SMNVEV (reference sequence). The length of the CDR3 is 17 residues. As DNA, the CDR3 is TGTGCCAGCAGTTTAAATTCCTGGACAGATTGGACAGATACGCAGTATTTT. This sequence encodes CASSLNSWTDWTDTQYF.

The chain employs TRBV7-2 and TRBJ1-3; TRBD1 might be the D (5 bases). V was clipped by 4 bases and J by 0 bases, with 7 bases between them. From germline, CDR1 is SGHTA and CDR2 FQGNSA. CDR3 size: 14 residues. CDR3: CASSWGLSGNTIYF. CDR3 nucleotide sequence: TGTGCCAGCAGCTGGGGACTCTCTGGAAACACCATATATTTT. The whole variable domain, filled in from reference TRBV7-2 and TRBJ1-3, reads GAGVSQSPSNKVTEKGKDVELRCDPISGHTALYWYRQSLGQGLEFLIYFQGNSAPDKSGLPSDRFSAERTGGSVSTLTIQRTQQEDSAVYLCASSWGLSGNTIYFGEGSWLTVV.

This clonotype was found a few times. V gene TRBV4-3 combines with J gene TRBJ2-7; TRBD2 matches at 7 bases. Germline CDR1 is LGHNA and CDR2 is YSLEER. The CDR3 totals 15 residues. V shed 6 bases and J 3 bases; nucleotides not matched to a gene: 11. CDR3: CASSQYSGPGYEQYF. The CDR3 DNA is TGCGCCAGCAGTCAATATAGCGGGCCCGGCTACGAGCAGTACTTC.

In the case of this clonotype: Possible read error: a much larger clone is one base away. V usage is TRBV7-9 and J usage is TRBJ2-2; D is possibly TRBD2 (5 bases). Trimming removed 6 bases at V and 6 bases at J, with 11 bases between. Germline CDR1 and CDR2: SEHNR and FQNEAQ (reference sequence). The CDR3 sequence is 13 residues long. CDR3 in amino acids: CASSQGLAGELFF. CDR3 sequence (DNA): TGTGCCAGCAGTCAAGGACTGGCCGGGGAGCTGTTTTTT. Filled out from reference TRBV7-9 and TRBJ2-2, the complete variable domain reads DTGVSQNPRHKITKRGQNVTFRCDPISEHNRLYWYRQTLGQGPEFLTYFQNEAQLEKSRLLSDRFSAERPKGSFSTLEIQRTEQGDSAMYLCASSQGLAGELFFGEGSRLTVL.

Ten or more counts support this clonotype. The J gene is TRBJ1-1, the V gene TRBV5-8, with 9 bases aligning to TRBD1. Trimming took 4 bases from V and 10 from J; bases not matched to a gene: 17. CDR1 and CDR2 (germline): SGHTS, YDEGEE. This CDR3 spans 16 amino acids. CDR3 nucleotide sequence: TGTGCCAGCAGCGCTAGTCCCGGGACAGGGTTTGGCGGAGCTTTCTTT. Protein product: CASSASPGTGFGGAFF.

The V call is TRBV19, the J call TRBJ1-3; the D is unclear. The CDR3 sequence is 15 residues long. The V and J ends lost 3 bases and 0 bases respectively, with 9 bases between them. Germline lookup yields CDR1 LNHDA and CDR2 SQIVND (reference sequence). The CDR3 nucleotides read TGTGCCAGTAGTATGGGGAGTACCTCTGGAAACACCATATATTTT. Translated: CASSMGSTSGNTIYF.

The J gene is TRBJ2-5, the V gene TRBV5-1; D not certain. V lost 0 bases to trimming and J lost 1 base, with 7 bases between them. The CDR3 is 14 amino acids. The germline V gene encodes CDR1 SGHRS and CDR2 YFSETQ. CDR3 protein: CASSLDAVQETQYF. The CDR3 DNA sequence: TGCGCCAGCAGCTTGGATGCAGTCCAAGAGACCCAGTACTTC.